The 24 T cell receptor beta chains below all came from one sample that was sequenced in a study of cytomegalovirus exposure and HLA in healthy donors. Amplification used 60 Vbeta primers and 13 Jbeta primers. Sequencing was performed with immunoSEQ multiplex PCR; in TCRdb, only in-frame clones are kept and a portion is missing. The record lists under 130,000 clones, of which the ten most abundant hold approximately 3.5%. The sample consisted of PBMCs. Every receptor here comes from a man aged 40-50 years in good health and CMV-seronegative.

The rearrangement links TRBV2 to TRBJ2-1; D is uncertain. V dropped 6 bases and J dropped 4 bases, with 4 bases sitting between them. The CDR3 covers 11 residues. Looked up from germline, CDR1 is SNHLY and CDR2 is FYNNEI. The DNA of the CDR3 is TGTGCCAGCAGGTTATACAATGAGCAGTTCTTC. It specifies CASRLYNEQFF. Using reference TRBV2 and TRBJ2-1 for the parts outside the CDR3, the full variable domain is EPEVTQTPSHQVTQMGQEVILRCVPISNHLYFYWYRQILGQKVEFLVSFYNNEISEKSEIFDDQFSVERPDGSNFTLKIRSTKLEDSAMYFCASRLYNEQFFGPGTRLTVL.

The chain recombines TRBV2 with TRBJ1-1; 8 bases fit TRBD1. Germline values: CDR1 SNHLY, CDR2 FYNNEI. The V gene end was trimmed by 8 bases and the J gene end by 5 bases; junction bases not matched to a gene: 4. There are 12 residues in the CDR3. CDR3 coding DNA: TGTGCCAGCGAGGACAGGGTAACTGAAGCTTTCTTT. It codes for CASEDRVTEAFF.

The chain recombines TRBV28 with TRBJ1-1; 9 bases map to TRBD1. The CDR3 spans 14 residues. Germline CDR1 MDHEN, CDR2 SYDVKM. V gave up 4 bases and J gave up 5 bases; unmatched junction bases: 5. Written as DNA, the CDR3 is TGTGCCAGCAGTTCAGGGACAGGGCGGACTGAAGCTTTCTTT. Residues: CASSSGTGRTEAFF.

The chain couples TRBV10-3 to TRBJ1-1; D possibly corresponds to TRBD1 (6 bases). The V and J ends lost 8 bases and 0 bases respectively, with 13 bases between them. The germline gives CDR1 ENHRY, CDR2 SYGVKD. This CDR3 has 14 residues. The CDR3 region is CAIAGTFMNTEAFF. The CDR3 nucleotides are TGTGCCATCGCCGGGACATTTATGAACACTGAAGCTTTCTTT.

The chain carries TRBV10-1 and TRBJ2-7, with D maybe TRBD2 (6 bases). The ends were cut back, 4 bases at V and 3 bases at J, with 10 bases in the middle. Germline V gene lookup returns CDR1 WNHNN and CDR2 SYGVQD (reference sequence). This CDR3 has 13 residues. The CDR3 sequence: CASSGGGFYEQYF. For the CDR3, the DNA is TGCGCCAGCAGTGGGGGAGGCTTCTACGAGCAGTACTTC.

The chain carries TRBV10-3 and TRBJ2-1, with 7 bases aligning to TRBD2. Germline values: CDR1 ENHRY, CDR2 SYGVKD. Unmatched junction bases numbered 14, after V lost 4 bases and J lost 5 bases. The CDR3 contains 17 residues. CDR3 sequence reads: CAISGLGREGLDNEQFF. CDR3 DNA sequence: TGTGCCATCAGTGGACTGGGGAGGGAGGGCCTAGACAATGAGCAGTTCTTC.

The chain joins TRBV28 to TRBJ2-5; possibly TRBD1 for D (5 bases). CDR1 MDHEN and CDR2 SYDVKM come from the germline V gene. The CDR3 runs 14 residues. Trimming pared 3 bases from V and 4 bases from J, leaving 12 bases between. This CDR3 is CASSFPRVGETQYF. CDR3 in DNA: TGTGCCAGCAGTTTTCCCAGGGTGGGAGAGACCCAGTACTTC.

V usage is TRBV7-7 and J usage is TRBJ2-5; 10 bases line up with TRBD2. The ends lost 1 base at V and 4 bases at J; junction bases unmatched: 6. The CDR3 runs to 16 residues. CDR1 and CDR2 (germline): SSHAT, FNYEAQ (reference sequence). The CDR3 sequence: CASSLGSGGSGETQYF. DNA for the CDR3: TGTGCCAGCAGCTTAGGTAGCGGGGGGAGCGGAGAGACCCAGTACTTC.

The genes are TRBV28 and TRBJ2-7; 16 positions agree with TRBD2. Per the germline V gene, CDR1 is MDHEN and CDR2 is SYDVKM. The CDR3 is 19 amino acids. V lost 5 bases to trimming and J lost 2 bases; unmatched junction nucleotides: 12. CDR3 amino acids: CASSPMGIGTSGRAYEQYF. DNA of the CDR3: TGTGCCAGCAGTCCCATGGGAATCGGGACTAGCGGGAGGGCCTACGAGCAGTACTTC.

The genes are TRBV5-5 and TRBJ2-3, with 10 positions matching TRBD1. V shed 4 bases, J shed 2 bases, and the junction held 13 bases outside the gene matches. Germline lookup yields CDR1 SGHKS and CDR2 YYEKEE (reference sequence). This CDR3 region has 18 residues. CDR3 nucleotides: TGTGCCAGCAGCACAGCTAGACAGGGGGCGAGGCTCACAGATACGCAGTATTTT. Its protein is CASSTARQGARLTDTQYF.

The chain joins TRBV21-1 to TRBJ1-2. TRBV21-1 is classified as a pseudogene. The CDR3 sequence is 13 residues long. The CDR3 region has the DNA TGTGCCAGCATTCGGGGTCGCCCCTATGGCTACACCTTC. It specifies CASIRGRPYGYTF.

CDR3 nucleotide sequence: TGTGCCAGCAGGCCCCGTGGGCGAAATCTAAACCAAGAGACCCAGTACTTC. This sequence encodes CASRPRGRNLNQETQYF. The rearrangement joins TRBV2 to TRBJ2-5; D ambiguous. Germline loops: CDR1 SNHLY, CDR2 FYNNEI. V lost 6 bases to trimming and J lost 0 bases, with 20 bases between them. This CDR3 contains 17 residues. The whole variable domain, remainder taken from reference TRBV2 and TRBJ2-5, is EPEVTQTPSHQVTQMGQEVILRCVPISNHLYFYWYRQILGQKVEFLVSFYNNEISEKSEIFDDQFSVERPDGSNFTLKIRSTKLEDSAMYFCASRPRGRNLNQETQYFGPGTRLLVL.

The chain carries TRBV5-1 and TRBJ1-4; 9 bases map to TRBD1. This CDR3 has 15 residues. Unmatched junction bases numbered 7, after V lost 2 bases and J lost 8 bases. Germline V gene sequence: CDR1 SGHRS, CDR2 YFSETQ. The CDR3 loop reads CASSLTGGAGEKLFF. In nucleotides, the CDR3 is TGCGCCAGCAGCTTAACAGGGGGCGCAGGGGAAAAACTGTTTTTT.

The chain recombines TRBV10-3 with TRBJ1-1, with 7 nucleotides matching TRBD1. Germline CDR1 ENHRY, CDR2 SYGVKD. This CDR3 comprises 14 residues. The V gene end was trimmed by 4 bases and the J gene end by 1 base; junction bases not matched to a gene: 3. The CDR3 spells CAISVGQANTEAFF. In DNA form, the CDR3 reads TGTGCCATCAGTGTTGGACAGGCGAACACTGAAGCTTTCTTT.

The chain combines TRBV2 with TRBJ2-5; no clear D gene. V gave up 2 bases and J gave up 13 bases, with 23 bases separating them. The CDR3 length is 15 residues. CDR1 SNHLY and CDR2 FYNNEI come from the germline V gene. CDR3 loop: CASSELVLLALRLYF. For the CDR3, the DNA is TGTGCCAGCAGTGAATTGGTCCTCCTTGCCCTACGTCTGTACTTC.

CDR3 protein: CASGGIQGYGYTF. For the CDR3, the DNA is TGTGCCAGCGGTGGGATCCAGGGCTATGGCTACACCTTC. The chain recombines TRBV27 with TRBJ1-2; D perhaps matches TRBD1 (5 bases). V was cut by 8 bases and J by 4 bases, with 14 bases left in between. CDR1 and CDR2 from the germline V gene are MNHEY and SMNVEV (reference sequence). The CDR3 is 13 residues long.

The V call is TRBV30, the J call TRBJ1-2, with D possibly matching TRBD1 (6 bases). Trimming cost V 1 base and J 5 bases, with 8 bases left between them. This CDR3 comprises 12 residues. Germline V gene lookup returns CDR1 GTSNPN and CDR2 SVGIG (reference sequence). DNA for the CDR3: TGTGCCTGGAGTGAGGACAGTTATGGCTACACCTTC. This translates into CAWSEDSYGYTF.

The genes are TRBV7-2 and TRBJ2-1; no clear D gene. The CDR3 is 12 residues long. Germline CDR1 reads SGHTA; CDR2 reads FQGNSA. Trimming removed 3 bases from V and 10 bases from J, with 10 bases in between. The CDR3 protein is CASSFLAREQFF. The CDR3 nucleotides read TGTGCCAGCAGCTTTTTAGCTAGAGAGCAGTTCTTC.

The CDR3 loop is CASSMGDRPFYGYTF. CDR3 in DNA: TGTGCCAGTAGTATGGGGGACAGACCATTCTATGGCTACACCTTC. The gene calls are TRBV19 and TRBJ1-2; 7 nucleotides agree with TRBD1. The CDR3 is made up of 15 amino acids. Germline CDR1 and CDR2: LNHDA and SQIVND (reference sequence). V shed 3 bases and J 4 bases; nucleotides not matched to a gene: 8.

The chain joins TRBV4-3 to TRBJ1-5; maybe TRBD1 (6 bases). V lost 1 base and J 4 bases, leaving 14 bases between the germline ends. CDR1 is LGHNA, CDR2 YSLEER, per germline. This CDR3 contains 16 residues. CDR3 loop: CASSQVRGASNQPQHF. Here the CDR3 DNA reads TGCGCCAGCAGCCAAGTTCGGGGGGCGAGTAATCAGCCCCAGCATTTT.

The chain carries TRBV19 and TRBJ2-7; a possible D gene is TRBD1 (5 bases). CDR3 length: 13 amino acids. Germline lookup yields CDR1 LNHDA and CDR2 SQIVND (reference sequence). Trimming removed 6 bases from V and 3 bases from J, with 12 bases in between. The CDR3 region is CASRSTGFYEQYF. Here the CDR3 DNA reads TGTGCCAGTAGGTCAACAGGATTCTACGAGCAGTACTTC.

The chain joins TRBV6-4 to TRBJ1-4; 7 positions match TRBD1. The length of the CDR3 is 20 residues. Per germline, CDR1 MRHNA and CDR2 SNTAGT. Trimming took 6 bases from V and 2 from J; bases not matched to a gene: 21. The CDR3 DNA is TGTGCCAGCAGGGAGCCAACAGGGGCTCTACTTTACGGGACTAATGAAAAACTGTTTTTT. This codes for CASREPTGALLYGTNEKLFF.

The rearrangement links TRBV19 to TRBJ1-3; no definite D call. The germline gives CDR1 LNHDA, CDR2 SQIVND (reference sequence). The CDR3 is 15 amino acids. V was trimmed by 3 bases and J by 0 bases, leaving 9 bases between them. CDR3 in amino acids: CASSIGFLSGNTIYF. The CDR3 DNA reads TGTGCCAGTAGTATCGGTTTTCTCTCTGGAAACACCATATATTTT.

The J gene is TRBJ2-7, the V gene TRBV4-1; perhaps TRBD1 as D (5 bases). V was clipped by 3 bases and J by 4 bases, with 16 bases between them. The CDR3 spans 15 residues. Per the germline V gene, CDR1 is MGHRA and CDR2 is YSYEKL. This chain's CDR3 is CASSQEQGYKYEQYF. The CDR3, as DNA: TGCGCCAGCAGCCAGGAGCAGGGTTACAAATACGAGCAGTACTTC.